This passage covers 16 T cell receptor beta chains from one sample sequenced in a study of cytomegalovirus exposure and HLA in healthy donors. PCR was performed using 60 Vbeta and 13 Jbeta primers. TCRdb's copy holds only in-frame clones and misses some; the assay was immunoSEQ multiplex PCR. The sample records roughly 97,000 clones, less than 10% being singletons. Material for sequencing was PBMCs. The receptors were sampled from a man aged 50-60 years in good health and CMV-seropositive.

The chain has TRBV28 and TRBJ2-7; 10 bases agree with TRBD1. Germline V gives CDR1 MDHEN, CDR2 SYDVKM. This CDR3 comprises 15 residues. V lost 6 bases to trimming and J lost 4 bases; unmatched junction nucleotides: 9. CDR3 sequence (DNA): TGTGCCAGCAGCGCCGGGGGACAGGGGCCGTACGAGCAGTACTTC. Amino acids: CASSAGGQGPYEQYF.

V gene TRBV5-4 combines with J gene TRBJ2-3, with TRBD2 identical over 7 bases. Per germline, CDR1 SGHNT and CDR2 YYREEE (reference sequence). V shed 0 bases and J 10 bases; nucleotides not matched to a gene: 5. CDR3 length: 13 amino acids. CDR3 coding DNA: TGTGCCAGCAGCTTGGTGGGGGGGTTTGCGCAGTATTTT. This encodes CASSLVGGFAQYF.

This clone was seen only a few times. The rearrangement links TRBV19 to TRBJ1-6; a possible D gene is TRBD1 (5 bases). The CDR3 totals 14 residues. The germline V gene encodes CDR1 LNHDA and CDR2 SQIVND (reference sequence). Between the trimmed V and J ends, which lost 8 bases and 10 bases, there was a span of 18 bases. CDR3 nucleotides: TGTGCCAGTGCCGCAGCGGGGGGTTGGTCACCCCTCCACTTT. It is translated as CASAAAGGWSPLHF.

This clone was counted only a few times. J is TRBJ1-1 and V is TRBV6-6; 7 positions match TRBD1. Germline V gene lookup returns CDR1 MNHNY and CDR2 SVGAGI (reference sequence). CDR3 length: 15 amino acids. J lost 11 bases, V lost 4 bases, and 16 bases had no gene match. The DNA for the CDR3 is TGTGCCAGCAGTTTAGAGACAGGGCACACGAAGGTGGCTTTCTTT. This translates into CASSLETGHTKVAFF.

The chain carries TRBV19 and TRBJ2-7, with D possibly being TRBD2 (5 bases). Germline V gene sequence: CDR1 LNHDA, CDR2 SQIVND (reference sequence). With 6 bases removed from V and 0 bases from J, the gap between germline ends came to 15 bases. The CDR3 totals 15 residues. CDR3 bases: TGTGCCAGTAGAGCAGAGGGCTTCAGCTCCTACGAGCAGTACTTC. Amino acid sequence: CASRAEGFSSYEQYF.

This chain uses TRBV6-5 with TRBJ2-2; 11 bases fit TRBD2. V was clipped by 4 bases and J by 4 bases; unmatched bases: 5. Germline CDR1 is MNHEY and CDR2 is SVGAGI. The CDR3 is made up of 16 amino acids. This CDR3 reads CASSFGGTSGTGELFF. CDR3 bases: TGTGCCAGCAGTTTCGGGGGGACTAGCGGCACCGGGGAGCTGTTTTTT.

This clone was found a few times. The chain is built from TRBV10-3 and TRBJ2-1; 10 bases agree with TRBD1. V was clipped by 5 bases and J by 0 bases; unmatched bases: 7. Germline values: CDR1 ENHRY, CDR2 SYGVKD. The CDR3 is 17 residues long. CDR3 loop: CAISLTGGRSSYNEQFF. CDR3 DNA sequence: TGTGCCATCAGTTTGACAGGGGGCCGGAGCTCCTACAATGAGCAGTTCTTC.

This clone was detected only a few times. The genes are TRBV11-2 and TRBJ2-7; no definite D call. With 3 bases removed from V and 4 bases from J, the gap between germline ends came to 10 bases. Germline V gene data show CDR1 as SGHAT and CDR2 as FQNNGV. The CDR3 length is 13 residues. CDR3 region: CASSFGGLYEQYF. The CDR3 DNA follows: TGTGCCAGCAGCTTCGGCGGATTATACGAGCAGTACTTC.

This clone turned up a few times. V usage is TRBV5-4 and J usage is TRBJ1-1, with D tentatively TRBD1 (6 bases). The CDR3 extends over 14 amino acids. V lost 0 bases and J lost 3, with 9 bases in between. The germline V gene has CDR1 SGHNT and CDR2 YYREEE (reference sequence). The CDR3 DNA reads TGTGCCAGCAGCTTGGGGAACAGGGACACTGAAGCTTTCTTT. Protein product: CASSLGNRDTEAFF.

This chain uses TRBV6-1 with TRBJ1-4; D call uncertain. Germline-derived CDR1 and CDR2 are MNHNS and SASEGT. V shed 6 bases and J shed 10 bases, with 18 bases lying between them. CDR3 size: 14 residues. Here the CDR3 reads CASRPPKALGKLFF. The CDR3 DNA is TGTGCCAGCAGGCCCCCTAAAGCCCTTGGAAAACTGTTTTTT.

The chain carries TRBV10-3 and TRBJ2-7; 7 bases are shared with TRBD1. The CDR3 length is 18 residues. V shed 6 bases and J 4 bases; nucleotides not matched to a gene: 21. The germline V gene encodes CDR1 ENHRY and CDR2 SYGVKD. The CDR3 reads CAISQIGALDRVNYEQYF. The CDR3, as DNA: TGTGCCATCAGCCAAATCGGAGCCCTAGACAGGGTAAATTACGAGCAGTACTTC.

The chain uses TRBV28 and TRBJ1-1; 9 bases match TRBD1. V shed 6 bases and J 5 bases; nucleotides not matched to a gene: 7. Germline CDR1 and CDR2: MDHEN and SYDVKM. This CDR3 is 14 amino acids long. Written as DNA, the CDR3 is TGTGCCAGCAGGAGGGGACAGGGATGGACTGAAGCTTTCTTT. Translation: CASRRGQGWTEAFF.

This clone was picked up a small number of times. J is TRBJ2-1 and V is TRBV29-1, with TRBD2 identical over 10 bases. Trimming at V came to 4 bases and at J to 5 bases, leaving 5 bases not matched to a gene. CDR1 and CDR2 (germline): SQVTM, ANQGSEA. The CDR3 runs 14 residues. Here the CDR3 reads CSVVPGTSDNEQFF. DNA for the CDR3: TGCAGCGTTGTTCCCGGGACTAGCGACAATGAGCAGTTCTTC.

Here the CDR3 DNA reads TGTGCCATCAGTGCTGCGGGGTACACTGAAGCTTTCTTT. Amino acids: CAISAAGYTEAFF. This rearrangement joins TRBV10-3 to TRBJ1-1; D gene unclear. This CDR3 comprises 13 residues. Germline values: CDR1 ENHRY, CDR2 SYGVKD. Trimming pared 4 bases from V and 3 bases from J, leaving 9 bases between.

The chain couples TRBV5-6 to TRBJ1-3, with 8 bases lining up with TRBD1. Germline lookup yields CDR1 SGHDT and CDR2 YYEEEE. With 0 bases clipped from V and 1 base from J, the junction kept 3 bases outside the gene matches. This CDR3 region has 16 residues. The CDR3 nucleotides read TGTGCCAGCAGCTTGGAGACAGGGGCTTCTGGAAACACCATATATTTT. Protein: CASSLETGASGNTIYF.

This clone was counted only a few times. J is TRBJ1-2 and V is TRBV7-2; D possibly corresponds to TRBD1 (6 bases). The germline gives CDR1 SGHTA, CDR2 FQGNSA. Trimming took off 4 bases at V and 1 base at J, with 16 bases between the two ends. The CDR3 loop spans 16 amino acids. CDR3 amino acids: CASSSHINRDNYGYTF. For the CDR3, the DNA is TGTGCCAGCAGCTCCCACATAAACAGGGATAACTATGGCTACACCTTC.